This T cell receptor (beta chain) was found in a study of blood T cell repertoires in COVID-19. Across the study: From the United States, Italy and Spain came samples of acute and convalescent COVID-19. Nucleic acid was either cDNA or gDNA, and it came from T cells, B-cell-depleted T cells, or PBMCs.

Per the original methods: Amplified reference gene primers provided the basis for estimating nucleated cell counts. Data came from immunoSEQ multiplex PCR; TCRdb stores just in-frame clones and leaves some out. V and J calls and clone size are given by that table; D and trimming were obtained from the DNA. The sample has roughly 120,000 clones, roughly nine tenths seen once; the top ten hold 6% to 9.5%. This clone was detected a few times. Germline-derived CDR1 and CDR2 are LNHDA and SQIVND (reference sequence). The V segment lost 1 base and the J segment 0 bases; nucleotides outside the gene matches: 11. This CDR3 contains 19 residues.

This receptor was obtained from a man aged 70 or older who had recovered from COVID-19. The genes are TRBV19 and TRBJ1-5, with 8 bases fitting TRBD1. The sequenced sample was peripheral blood. CDR3 in amino acids: CASSIVVSRGPGSNQPQHF. CDR3 sequence (DNA): TGTGCCAGTAGTATAGTTGTGAGCAGGGGGCCGGGTAGCAATCAGCCCCAGCATTTT.